This T cell receptor beta chain was retrieved from a study of blood T cell repertoires in COVID-19. Study at large: There were acute and convalescent COVID-19 samples, and they came from the United States, Italy and Spain. In each case, the material was cDNA or gDNA derived from T cells, B-cell-depleted T cells, or PBMCs.

Germline loops: CDR1 GTSNPN, CDR2 SVGIG (reference sequence). The CDR3 is made up of 14 amino acids. V was trimmed by 3 bases and J by 1 base, leaving 10 bases between them. The authors' processing: Estimation of nucleated cell counts relied on the amplification of reference gene primers. TCRdb's table, derived via immunoSEQ multiplex PCR, lists solely in-frame clones and lacks some. V and J calls and clone size are copied from that table; D and trimming were computed from the DNA. The table has 97,000 or so clones, about 80% seen once; the top ten hold roughly a tenth. This chain joins TRBV30 and TRBJ2-1; possibly TRBD2 for D (5 bases). Sequencing input: peripheral blood. The receptor comes from a man between 65 and 80 years old with active or convalescent COVID-19. CDR3 DNA sequence: TGTGCCTGGAGACCTGGCGGGTCCTACAATGAGCAGTTCTTC. Its translation is CAWRPGGSYNEQFF.